This T cell receptor (beta chain) is drawn from a study of cytotoxic CD8 clonotypes in ibrutinib-treated CLL (TCRdb year 2021). About the investigation overall: The cohort was composed of 10 to 11 relapsed/refractory and fewer than 16 treatment-naive patients; IGHV unmutated status was identified in about 17 patients. Responses were partial in around 25 patients and complete in 2; after median approximately 69 months follow-up, around 15 stayed in remission and some twelve progressed. Samples at response were collected after a median of roughly 13 months of treatment, with a range of 6 to 36 months. Samples averaged about 260,000 productive templates and some 96,000 productive rearrangements. Cryopreserved peripheral blood mononuclear cells were obtained before treatment, at response, and at either sustained remission or disease progression. Of the 86 participants in the trial, about 25 had longitudinal samples available. General conclusions and limits of the study: Sustained-remission and progressing patients did not have matched sampling times, and lymph node repertoires were not examined. At ibrutinib response clonality went up, during sustained remission it held steady, and at progression it dropped back toward baseline. Public clonotypes were rare and either contracted or stayed stable during treatment, and the rise in clonality at ibrutinib response reflected the expansion of private clonotypes. At baseline, clonality was higher than in age-matched healthy donors and showed a strong correlation with circulating CD8+ T-cell counts.

Deletion took 9 bases off V and 0 bases off J, with a span of 23 bases between the germline ends. CDR1 and CDR2, per the germline V gene, are MDHEN and SYDVKM. Counted from cysteine to phenylalanine, this CDR3 has 17 amino acids. The sequence is cut down to CDR3 DNA, 51 bases in frame from base 1. Each clonotype received, on average, around 10x coverage in deep resolution sequencing performed on a MiSeq, where the target depth lay between 1 in 1 million and 1 in 200,000 T cells. The immunoSEQ hsTCRB Kit was used to generate TCR beta libraries. The authors' pipeline ran thus. The data were analyzed with ImmunoSEQ Analyzer and ImmunoSEQ Data Assistant, and V, D and J gene assignments followed IMGT definitions. Clonality was computed as one minus normalized Shannon entropy of productive rearrangement frequencies, ranging from 0 to 1. Public clonotype analysis was restricted to overrepresented clonotypes comprising at least 0.05% of each patient's repertoire. About a dozen age-matched healthy donor repertoires from immuneACCESS served as clonality controls. TCRdb mirrors the immuneACCESS table, restricted to in-frame sequences. Some clones are absent from its copies; in checked studies, under half trace to an unresolved V gene, and the reason for the others is unknown. V, J and clone size derive from that table, while D and trimming were established from the DNA sequence. Across this sample there are approximately 11,000 clones, with 55% to 65% seen only once. The top ten hold less than 30% of the sample.

This clone was seen a handful of times. This receptor's antigen is unknown. No much larger clone is present one base from it, and per-base qualities are unavailable. For TCR beta library preparation, roughly 2.1 micrograms of genomic DNA were isolated from cryopreserved PBMCs. Longitudinal blood samples from CLL patients receiving ibrutinib monotherapy were subjected to high-throughput TCR beta sequencing. The patients took part in an open-label, single-center phase 2 trial of ibrutinib monotherapy. The clonotype comes from a human donor with chronic lymphocytic leukemia. The sample consisted of PBMCs, taken before ibrutinib treatment. The chain couples TRBV28 to TRBJ1-2; TRBD1 is a weak D gene call, 5 bases matching. For the CDR3, the sequence is CASLDTIQELTNYGYTF. The sequence in DNA is TGTGCCAGTCTCGATACGATACAGGAACTTACTAACTATGGCTACACCTTC.